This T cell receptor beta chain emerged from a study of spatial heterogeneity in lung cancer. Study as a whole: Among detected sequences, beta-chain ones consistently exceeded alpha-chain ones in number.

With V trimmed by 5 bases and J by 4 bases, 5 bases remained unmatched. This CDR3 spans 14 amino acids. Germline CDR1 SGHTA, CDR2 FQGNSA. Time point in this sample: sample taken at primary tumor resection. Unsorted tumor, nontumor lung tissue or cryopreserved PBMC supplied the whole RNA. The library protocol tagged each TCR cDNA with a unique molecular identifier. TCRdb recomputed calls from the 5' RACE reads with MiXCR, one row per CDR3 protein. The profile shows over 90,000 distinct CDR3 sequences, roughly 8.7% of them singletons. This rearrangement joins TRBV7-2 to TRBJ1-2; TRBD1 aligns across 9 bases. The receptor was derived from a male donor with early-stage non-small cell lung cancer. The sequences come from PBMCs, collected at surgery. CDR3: CASSRSTGGYGYTF. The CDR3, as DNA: TGTGCCAGCAGCCGATCGACAGGGGGCTATGGCTACACCTTC.